These T cell receptor beta chains were read from a single sample in a study of tumor-infiltrating lymphocytes in localized non-small cell lung cancer. Produced via immunoSEQ multiplex PCR; TCRdb's table is partial and in-frame only. The sample holds fewer than 20,000 clones; roughly 69% are singletons and the top ten take roughly 6%. The sample was lung tumor tissue. The receptors derive from a human donor with non-small cell lung cancer. The CDR3 runs from the conserved cysteine through the conserved F or W. The D gene is left open where the match is weak. Clone size is given for some rows only: seen once, a few or many times, or a class if the clone is expanded.

v_call,d_call,clone_size,j_call,cdr3_aa,cdr3_nt
TRBV5-4,-,-,TRBJ1-1,CASSLEKNYAEAFF,TGTGCCAGCAGCTTGGAAAAGAACTACGCTGAAGCTTTCTTT
TRBV7-9,-,-,TRBJ1-6,CASSPPTDNSPLHF,TGTGCCAGCAGCCCCCCGACAGATAATTCACCCCTCCACTTT
TRBV11-2,-,-,TRBJ1-1,CASSFDRQTGEAFF,TGTGCCAGCAGCTTCGACCGACAGACTGGTGAAGCTTTCTTT
TRBV30,-,few,TRBJ2-2,CAWSVDSTGELFF,TGTGCCTGGAGTGTCGACAGCACCGGGGAGCTGTTTTTT
TRBV6-1,-,once,TRBJ2-7,CASSEVPVSYEQYF,TGTGCCAGCAGTGAAGTCCCAGTTTCCTACGAGCAGTACTTC
TRBV6-6,TRBD2,-,TRBJ2-7,CASSWSSGGTYEQYF,TGTGCCAGCAGTTGGTCTAGCGGGGGGACATACGAGCAGTACTTC
TRBV5-6,-,-,TRBJ1-3,CASSWEGNTIYF,TGTGCCAGCAGCTGGGAGGGAAACACCATATATTTT
TRBV28,-,-,TRBJ1-1,CASTASGWNTEAFF,TGTGCCAGCACCGCCTCCGGATGGAACACTGAAGCTTTCTTT
TRBV27,TRBD2,-,TRBJ2-1,CASSPRLALKTEFF,TGTGCCAGCAGTCCCCGACTAGCACTCAAAACGGAGTTCTTC
TRBV5-1,-,-,TRBJ2-6,CASSSPGANVLTF,TGCGCCAGCAGCTCCCCTGGGGCCAACGTCCTGACTTTC
TRBV6-5,TRBD1,medium-sized,TRBJ2-5,CASRDRGRETQYF,TGTGCCAGCCGGGACAGGGGGAGGGAGACCCAGTACTTC
TRBV6-5,TRBD2,-,TRBJ2-2,CASSYSGTNTGELFF,TGTGCCAGCAGTTACAGCGGGACGAACACCGGGGAGCTGTTTTTT
TRBV19,-,few,TRBJ2-5,CASSPRVDATQYF,TGTGCCAGTAGTCCCAGGGTGGACGCGACCCAGTACTTC
TRBV2,-,-,TRBJ2-6,CASTRDPSGANVLTF,TGTGCCAGCACCCGGGACCCCTCTGGGGCCAACGTCCTGACTTTC
TRBV27,-,few,TRBJ1-5,CASSSQGRQPQHF,TGTGCCAGCAGTTCTCAAGGGCGCCAGCCCCAGCATTTT
TRBV11-3,TRBD2,-,TRBJ2-5,CASSPVPGGNQETQYF,TGTGCCAGCAGCCCCGTGCCCGGGGGGAACCAAGAGACCCAGTACTTC
TRBV7-2,TRBD1,few,TRBJ2-7,CASSQPTGVEQYF,TGTGCCAGCAGCCAACCCACAGGGGTCGAGCAGTACTTC
TRBV7-8,-,-,TRBJ2-7,CASSLTDSITYEQYF,TGTGCCAGCAGCTTAACTGACTCAATAACCTACGAGCAGTACTTC
TRBV5-4,-,-,TRBJ2-5,CASSLGGQETQYF,TGTGCCAGCAGCTTGGGCGGCCAAGAGACCCAGTACTTC
TRBV9,-,-,TRBJ2-5,CASSVTEETQYF,TGTGCCAGCAGCGTGACAGAAGAGACCCAGTACTTC
TRBV4-3,TRBD2,-,TRBJ2-1,CASSQGLAGSYNEQFF,TGCGCCAGCAGCCAAGGACTAGCGGGCTCCTACAATGAGCAGTTCTTC
TRBV11-2,-,once,TRBJ2-7,CASSFTDSYEQYF,TGTGCCAGCAGCTTCACTGACTCCTACGAGCAGTACTTC
TRBV7-3,-,-,TRBJ1-2,CASSSTGTSDGYTF,TGTGCCAGCAGCAGTACCGGGACCAGCGATGGCTACACCTTC
TRBV18,-,-,TRBJ2-5,CASSPMAGPRQETQYF,TGTGCCAGCTCTCCAATGGCAGGCCCTCGGCAAGAGACCCAGTACTTC
TRBV7-8,-,-,TRBJ1-4,CATDKDSVHNEKLFF,TGTGCCACGGACAAGGACAGCGTACATAATGAAAAACTGTTTTTT
TRBV18,-,-,TRBJ1-5,CASSLQSRDTNQPQHF,TGTGCCAGCTCACTACAGAGCCGGGACACCAATCAGCCCCAGCATTTT
TRBV5-1,-,-,TRBJ2-3,CASGGRVSTDTQYF,TGCGCCAGCGGGGGTAGGGTTAGCACAGATACGCAGTATTTT
TRBV28,TRBD1,-,TRBJ2-7,CASSFAYPDRGLYEQYF,TGTGCCAGCAGTTTTGCGTACCCGGACAGGGGGCTCTACGAGCAGTACTTC
TRBV6-1,-,once,TRBJ1-2,CASSEAPGQAYGYTF,TGTGCCAGCAGTGAAGCTCCCGGGCAGGCGTATGGCTACACCTTC
TRBV5-1,-,few,TRBJ2-1,CASSFFGKNNEQFF,TGCGCCAGCAGCTTCTTCGGGAAGAACAATGAGCAGTTCTTC
TRBV6-1,TRBD2,-,TRBJ2-1,CASSNAGGSYNEQFF,TGTGCCAGCAGCAATGCGGGGGGATCCTACAATGAGCAGTTCTTC
TRBV5-1,TRBD1,-,TRBJ1-3,CASSGGTGDYSGNTIYF,TGCGCCAGCAGCGGGGGAACAGGGGATTACTCTGGAAACACCATATATTTT
TRBV7-6,-,-,TRBJ2-7,CASSWGYEQYF,TGTGCCAGCAGCTGGGGCTACGAGCAGTACTTC
TRBV5-1,TRBD1,once,TRBJ2-5,CASSLVGTGRETQYF,TGCGCCAGCAGCTTGGTTGGGACAGGGAGAGAGACCCAGTACTTC
TRBV19,-,-,TRBJ2-2,CASKPYRAGVPGELFF,TGTGCCAGTAAACCCTATAGAGCGGGCGTCCCCGGGGAGCTGTTTTTT
TRBV10-3,TRBD1,-,TRBJ1-1,CAISQQGEGDTEAFF,TGTGCCATCAGCCAGCAGGGGGAGGGCGACACTGAAGCTTTCTTT
TRBV29-1,-,few,TRBJ1-1,CSAYRQLNTEAFF,TGCAGCGCCTATAGACAGCTCAACACTGAAGCTTTCTTT
TRBV6-1,-,-,TRBJ1-5,CASTQTVGNQPQHF,TGTGCCAGCACACAGACAGTTGGCAATCAGCCCCAGCATTTT